Reported below is one T cell receptor beta chain. Antigen: not known. Other DNA sequences in this sample translate to the same CDR3. Trimming at V came to 11 bases and at J to 2 bases, leaving 10 bases not matched to a gene. CDR1 and CDR2 (germline): SNHLY, FYNNEI. CDR3 length: 16 amino acids. The study ran its PCR with 60 Vbeta and 13 Jbeta primers. Assay used: immunoSEQ multiplex PCR; TCRdb lists only in-frame clones, some missing. The sample includes about 130,000 clones. This sample is part of a study of cytomegalovirus exposure and HLA in healthy donors. Overall study: When 398 donors were genotyped, roughly 78% of them were found to fall in the Caucasian-associated ancestry cluster.

The study, taken as a whole, reports: Cytomegalovirus-associated TCR beta chains were listed, numbering 150 to 200.

The clonotype comes from a man aged 18 to 35 in good health and CMV-seronegative. J is TRBJ2-6 and V is TRBV2, with TRBD1 matching over 9 bases. The source material was PBMCs. As DNA, the CDR3 is TGTGCCCCCTCCGGGACAGGGAGCACTGGGGCCAACGTCCTGACTTTC. Its protein product is CAPSGTGSTGANVLTF. The full variable domain, with the rest looked up from reference TRBV2 and TRBJ2-6, is EPEVTQTPSHQVTQMGQEVILRCVPISNHLYFYWYRQILGQKVEFLVSFYNNEISEKSEIFDDQFSVERPDGSNFTLKIRSTKLEDSAMYFCAPSGTGSTGANVLTFGAGSRLTVL.